This T cell receptor (beta chain) was identified during a study of T cells in Graves' hyperthyroidism and ophthalmopathy. Study information: Before treatment of any kind, peripheral blood was taken at initial diagnosis.

Newly diagnosed hyperthyroidism patients aged 18 to 65 years had disease lasting under 2 months. Exclusions: uncontrolled infection, other autoimmune disease, pregnancy, lactation. It was at first hyperthyroidism diagnosis, before any ophthalmopathy symptoms, that the blood sample was taken. Trimming removed 7 bases from V and 1 base from J; junction bases left unmatched: 1. Germline V gene lookup returns CDR1 SQVTM and CDR2 ANQGSEA. The CDR3 runs 13 residues. The CDR3 regions of TCR beta were amplified from RNA transcripts. TCR CDR3 regions were first amplified by RT-PCR with HTBI primers. TCRdb analysed the multiplex PCR reads with MiXCR anew, one entry per CDR3 protein. In the table there are around 700,000 distinct CDR3 sequences, around 20% of which are singletons.

Sequencing used blood. This receptor was taken from a woman in her forties or fifties with Graves' hyperthyroidism that later progressed to Graves' ophthalmopathy. The rearrangement links TRBV29-1 to TRBJ2-6; 7 positions agree with TRBD1. The CDR3 DNA sequence: TGCAGCGCGGGACAGTCTGGGGCCAACGTCCTGACTTTC. This translates into CSAGQSGANVLTF.